Each of the 22 T cell receptor beta chains below was sequenced from the same sample in a study of blood T cell repertoires in COVID-19. The method was immunoSEQ multiplex PCR; TCRdb's version includes in-frame clones alone and lacks a portion of them. The table has some 300,000 clones, approximately 90% seen once. Sequenced sample: PBMCs or T cells enriched from blood (not recorded which). The receptors were sampled from a woman aged 55-70 years in a cohort exposed to, infected with or recovered from COVID-19 (not recorded which).

The chain recombines TRBV5-1 with TRBJ2-2; 8 bases align to TRBD1. V lost 0 bases and J lost 3; bases outside the gene matches: 1. This CDR3 has 15 residues. Germline V gives CDR1 SGHRS, CDR2 YFSETQ. The CDR3 bases are TGCGCCAGCAGCTTGGGACAGGGGTACACCGGGGAGCTGTTTTTT. Translated: CASSLGQGYTGELFF. Full variable domain (outside the CDR3, taken from reference TRBV5-1 and TRBJ2-2): KAGVTQTPRYLIKTRGQQVTLSCSPISGHRSVSWYQQTPGQGLQFLFEYFSETQRNKGNFPGRFSGRQFSNSRSEMNVSTLELGDSALYLCASSLGQGYTGELFFGEGSRLTVL.

This clone was seen more than once but under ten times. DNA of the CDR3: TGCGCCAGCAGCCTGGGACAGGGGGCGCGGGAGACCCAGTACTTC. This sequence encodes CASSLGQGARETQYF. This chain uses TRBV5-1 with TRBJ2-5, with TRBD1 matching over 12 bases. V trimming: 4 bases; J trimming: 5 bases; junction bases outside the gene matches: 6. The CDR3 has 15 amino acids. Germline loops: CDR1 SGHRS, CDR2 YFSETQ.

The V and J genes are TRBV4-1 and TRBJ1-1; 7 bases agree with TRBD1. This CDR3 contains 14 residues. With V trimmed by 1 base and J by 11 bases, 10 bases remained unmatched. Per the germline V gene, CDR1 is MGHRA and CDR2 is YSYEKL. The CDR3 DNA reads TGCGCCAGCAGCCAAGTTAGAACCGGGACAGAGGCTTTCTTT. Residues: CASSQVRTGTEAFF.

CDR3 nucleotides: TGTGCCAGCAGTAAAGCCGGGACTAGCGGGAGAAACGAGCAGTACTTC. Protein product: CASSKAGTSGRNEQYF. This chain joins TRBV27 and TRBJ2-7, with 14 positions matching TRBD2. V lost 5 bases, J lost 5 bases, and 8 bases stayed unmatched. Germline CDR1 reads MNHEY; CDR2 reads SMNVEV (reference sequence). CDR3 length: 16 amino acids.

This chain links TRBV7-6 with TRBJ2-7; TRBD2 matches 7 bases. The germline V gene encodes CDR1 SGHVS and CDR2 FNYEAQ. CDR3 length equals 14 residues. The ends lost 4 bases at V and 0 bases at J; junction bases unmatched: 3. CDR3 region: CASSSGGSSYEQYF. The CDR3 DNA sequence: TGTGCCAGCAGCTCGGGGGGTTCCTCCTACGAGCAGTACTTC.

The chain is built from TRBV18 and TRBJ2-1, with TRBD2 matching over 12 bases. CDR3 length equals 16 residues. V shed 3 bases, J shed 7 bases, and the junction held 7 bases outside the gene matches. Germline CDR1 and CDR2: KGHSH and LQKENI. The CDR3 DNA follows: TGTGCCAGCTCACCCCTCCTAGCGGGAGGGGGTAATGAGCAGTTCTTC. It yields the protein CASSPLLAGGGNEQFF.

CDR3 sequence (DNA): TGTGCTAGTGGTTTGGGACAGGGCCCAGATACGCAGTATTTT. Its translation: CASGLGQGPDTQYF. The chain couples TRBV12-5 to TRBJ2-3; TRBD1 aligns across 7 bases. Germline V gene data show CDR1 as LGHNT and CDR2 as FRNRAP. This CDR3 spans 14 amino acids. With V trimmed by 1 base and J by 4 bases, 2 bases remained unmatched.

A few counts support this clone. This chain links TRBV28 with TRBJ1-2; D unresolved. CDR3 length: 13 amino acids. The germline V gene has CDR1 MDHEN and CDR2 SYDVKM. The V end was cut by 10 bases, the J end by 8 bases, with 20 bases between. The CDR3 spells CATAGGAGLGYTF. CDR3 DNA sequence: TGTGCCACAGCCGGTGGTGCAGGTTTAGGCTACACCTTC.

This chain links TRBV5-6 with TRBJ1-2; D is possibly TRBD1 (5 bases). Deletions cut 0 bases from V and 5 bases from J, with 11 bases between. In germline, CDR1 is SGHDT, CDR2 YYEEEE. The CDR3 runs to 14 residues. The CDR3 protein is CASSLVRVGYGYTF. The DNA of the CDR3 is TGTGCCAGCAGCTTGGTCAGGGTCGGATATGGCTACACCTTC.

Comment on this clone: At one of its ends the junction is not consistent with the germline gene, which may arise from a read error. The chain has TRBV7-7 and TRBJ2-5, with TRBD2 identical over 15 bases. Germline lookup yields CDR1 SSHAT and CDR2 FNYEAQ (reference sequence). The CDR3 contains 18 residues. Here the CDR3 reads CASSPPRTSGRAWETQYF. The CDR3 nucleotides are TGTGCTAGCAGCCCCCCGAGGACTAGCGGGAGGGCTTGGGAGACCCAGTACTTC.

This CDR3 reads CASSYGPLLSGNTIYF. The CDR3 nucleotides are TGTGCCAGCAGTTACGGCCCGCTCCTCTCTGGAAACACCATATATTTT. V and J are TRBV6-5 and TRBJ1-3; D call uncertain. Germline V CDR1 and CDR2: MNHEY, SVGAGI. The CDR3 runs to 16 residues. V lost 2 bases to trimming and J lost 0 bases, with 11 bases between them.

The chain couples TRBV5-4 to TRBJ1-2; 7 bases align to TRBD1. The length of the CDR3 is 16 residues. V dropped 2 bases and J dropped 0; count of bases not matched to a gene: 7. Germline CDR1 reads SGHNT; CDR2 reads YYREEE (reference sequence). As DNA, the CDR3 is TGTGCCAGCAGCTTAACAGGGGCCCGCTCTAACTATGGCTACACCTTC. This codes for CASSLTGARSNYGYTF. The full variable domain, in which reference TRBV5-4 and TRBJ1-2 provide the parts outside the CDR3, is ETGVTQSPTHLIKTRGQQVTLRCSSQSGHNTVSWYQQALGQGPQFIFQYYREEENGRGNFPPRFSGLQFPNYSSELNVNALELDDSALYLCASSLTGARSNYGYTFGSGTRLTVV.

This rearrangement joins TRBV30 to TRBJ1-5; possible D gene TRBD1, 6 bases. Germline V gene sequence: CDR1 GTSNPN, CDR2 SVGIG (reference sequence). V was cut by 3 bases and J by 5 bases, with 17 bases left in between. This CDR3 is built from 15 residues. In nucleotides, the CDR3 is TGTGCCTGGAGCCCATTCGGGGGGGCAGATCAGCCCCAGCATTTT. The encoded protein is CAWSPFGGADQPQHF.

The chain couples TRBV9 to TRBJ2-7, with 7 bases aligning to TRBD2. V lost 2 bases, J lost 5 bases, and 10 bases stayed unmatched. Germline V gene data show CDR1 as SGDLS and CDR2 as YYNGEE. The length of the CDR3 is 15 residues. The CDR3 is CASSVGRERVHEQYF. The CDR3 DNA reads TGTGCCAGCAGCGTGGGGCGGGAGAGGGTCCACGAGCAGTACTTC.

The chain uses TRBV14 and TRBJ2-7, with 7 positions matching TRBD1. From germline, CDR1 is SGHDN and CDR2 FVKESK. V shed 1 base and J 4 bases; nucleotides not matched to a gene: 4. The CDR3 is 14 residues long. This CDR3 is CASSQVGRGYEQYF. In nucleotides, the CDR3 is TGTGCCAGCAGCCAAGTGGGCAGGGGGTACGAGCAGTACTTC. Together with reference TRBV14 and TRBJ2-7, the CDR3 gives the full variable domain: EAGVTQFPSHSVIEKGQTVTLRCDPISGHDNLYWYRRVMGKEIKFLLHFVKESKQDESGMPNNRFLAERTGGTYSTLKVQPAELEDSGVYFCASSQVGRGYEQYFGPGTRLTVT.

The V call is TRBV7-9, the J call TRBJ2-5; 9 bases are a match to TRBD1. V lost 5 bases to trimming and J lost 3 bases; unmatched junction nucleotides: 4. The length of the CDR3 is 14 residues. Germline CDR1 SEHNR, CDR2 FQNEAQ (reference sequence). CDR3 loop: CASSTGQGKETQYF. The CDR3, as DNA: TGTGCCAGCAGCACGGGACAGGGAAAAGAGACCCAGTACTTC. Using reference TRBV7-9 and TRBJ2-5 for the parts outside the CDR3, the full variable domain is DTGVSQNPRHKITKRGQNVTFRCDPISEHNRLYWYRQTLGQGPEFLTYFQNEAQLEKSRLLSDRFSAERPKGSFSTLEIQRTEQGDSAMYLCASSTGQGKETQYFGPGTRLLVL.

The chain combines TRBV21-1 with TRBJ1-6. TRBV21-1 counts as a pseudogene. This CDR3 comprises 14 residues. CDR3 nucleotides: TGTGCCAGCATTGTCCCCGAACTTAATTCACCCCTCCACTTT. This sequence encodes CASIVPELNSPLHF.

Points on this clone: Other DNA sequences of this sample code for an identical CDR3. The rearrangement links TRBV18 to TRBJ2-1, with a tentative D call TRBD2 (6 bases). The CDR3 is made up of 13 amino acids. Germline lookup yields CDR1 KGHSH and CDR2 LQKENI. The ends were cut back, 3 bases at V and 6 bases at J, with 9 bases in the middle. This CDR3 is CASSPGGANEQFF. CDR3 sequence (DNA): TGTGCCAGCTCACCGGGCGGGGCCAATGAGCAGTTCTTC.

The V and J genes are TRBV2 and TRBJ2-1; possibly TRBD2 for D (6 bases). The V and J ends lost 5 bases and 9 bases respectively, with 20 bases between them. Germline V gives CDR1 SNHLY, CDR2 FYNNEI. The CDR3 spans 15 residues. In DNA, the CDR3 is TGTGCCAGCAGTCCCCAGGAGGAGTGGCGGGGTGAGCAGTTCTTC. Translating gives CASSPQEEWRGEQFF.

The CDR3 DNA reads TGTGCCAGCAGCCCCTACATCGGACAGGAACAAGAGACCCAGTACTTC. Residues: CASSPYIGQEQETQYF. This chain uses TRBV3-1 (or the pseudogene TRBV3-2) with TRBJ2-5; 7 bases align to TRBD1. The germline V gene has CDR1 LGHDT and CDR2 YNNKEL (reference sequence). The CDR3 is made up of 16 amino acids. The V gene end was trimmed by 4 bases and the J gene end by 2 bases; junction bases not matched to a gene: 10.

The chain couples TRBV5-6 to TRBJ2-7; possible D gene TRBD1, 6 bases. The CDR3 covers 14 residues. Trimming left V 5 bases short and J 0 bases short, with 12 bases between. Germline lookup yields CDR1 SGHDT and CDR2 YYEEEE. This chain's CDR3 is CASSGQLSSYEQYF. Written as DNA, the CDR3 is TGTGCCAGCAGTGGACAGCTTAGCTCCTACGAGCAGTACTTC.

The V gene is TRBV10-3, the J gene TRBJ1-5, with a weak D call TRBD1 (6 bases). Trimming removed 5 bases from V and 5 bases from J, with 13 bases in between. This CDR3 is 14 amino acids long. Per germline, CDR1 ENHRY and CDR2 SYGVKD. In nucleotides, the CDR3 is TGTGCCATCAGTCATGGGGGGGCGTATCAGCCCCAGCATTTT. Translation gives CAISHGGAYQPQHF.